The T cell receptor beta chain described here comes from a study of blood T cell repertoires in COVID-19. Looking at the study overall: Material from acute and convalescent COVID-19 was sourced from the United States, Italy and Spain.

CDR1 is LGHNT and CDR2 is FRNRAP in the germline V gene. The length of the CDR3 is 16 residues. V lost 5 bases, J lost 2 bases, and 18 bases lay in between. This table comes from immunoSEQ multiplex PCR, and its TCRdb copy is limited to in-frame clones, with some not included. The table includes about 250,000 clones, roughly 85% detected once. Specimen: peripheral blood. The receptor was isolated from a man in his fifties with active or convalescent COVID-19. The genes are TRBV12-5 and TRBJ2-5, with D possibly being TRBD2 (6 bases). This chain's CDR3 is CASGPLGTGRQETQYF. For the CDR3, the DNA is TGTGCTAGTGGTCCGTTAGGTACGGGGAGGCAAGAGACCCAGTACTTC.